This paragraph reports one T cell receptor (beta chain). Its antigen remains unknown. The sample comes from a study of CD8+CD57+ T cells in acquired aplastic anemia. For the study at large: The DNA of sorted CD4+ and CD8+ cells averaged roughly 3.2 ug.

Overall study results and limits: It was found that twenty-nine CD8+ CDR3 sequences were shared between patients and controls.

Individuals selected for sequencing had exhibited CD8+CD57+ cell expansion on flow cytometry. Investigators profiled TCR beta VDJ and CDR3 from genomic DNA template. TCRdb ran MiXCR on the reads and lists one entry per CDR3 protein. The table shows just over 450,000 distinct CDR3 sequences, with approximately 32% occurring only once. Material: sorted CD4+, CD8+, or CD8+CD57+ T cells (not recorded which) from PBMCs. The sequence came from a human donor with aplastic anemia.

This CDR3 is CASSLVGGRGPDTQYF. DNA of the CDR3: TGTGCCAGCAGCTTAGTAGGGGGGAGGGGCCCAGATACGCAGTATTTT. The chain combines TRBV7-2 with TRBJ2-3, with D possibly being TRBD2 (7 bases). This CDR3 has 16 residues. V dropped 1 base and J dropped 4 bases, with 15 bases sitting between them. CDR1 is SGHTA and CDR2 is FQGNSA in the germline V gene.